Sequencing of this T cell receptor (beta chain) was carried out in a study of post-analysis software for immune sequencing data (dated by TCRdb to the mid-2010s). Notes on the research overall: Disease courses on record covered relapsing-remitting, secondary progressive and progressive-relapsing multiple sclerosis, though some patients had no subtype annotation. The patient repertoires were compared against some twelve previously published healthy control repertoires obtained from donors aged about 6 to 27 years. A subset of samples was prepared in parallel using single-end sample barcoding, then pooled and co-amplified after Illumina adapter ligation. Paper-wide results and their limitations: Significantly higher frequencies in patients than in controls were found for five or six TRBV segments, including TRBV5-6, TRBV5-1 and TRBV20-1. The multiple sclerosis patient group was slightly younger than the control group. Direct clustering with F measure showed strong co-clustering of samples prepared in the same batch, prompting a batch-effect correction. Multiple sclerosis patients had significantly lower normalized Chao1 diversity than controls, a result that suggests substantial peripheral T-cell clonal expansion.

Libraries were made using PCR. These reads were obtained on an Illumina HiSeq 2500. To reduce PCR and sequencing biases, unique molecular identifiers were built into the TCR beta cDNA libraries. Per 1 to 10 million input T cells, approximately 500,000 cDNA molecules were obtained, such that each molecule approximated one T cell. The patient libraries were prepared and sequenced using the same protocol as the earlier healthy control dataset. Within a given batch, samples were prepared together, multiplexed and sequenced on the same HiSeq lane. Regarding the original processing steps: MIGEC was used to process the raw barcoded reads, and molecular identifier groups with only a single read were discarded before consensus assembly and CDR3 extraction. Clonotype tables were post-analysed with VDJtools, and diversity was normalized by down-sampling all datasets to the smallest sample size. Repertoire overlap clustering matched CDR3 amino acid but not nucleotide sequences to correct batch-related cross-sample contamination. TCRdb took the public reads, trimmed them with fastp at Q25, ran MiXCR for clone calling and kept in-frame beta chains. Records with the same CDR3 protein are collapsed into one entry carrying the most frequent genes and DNA. What appears here as the V and J calls and clone size reflects TCRdb's work, not the paper's. The sample yields 700,000 to 900,000 distinct CDR3 sequences; roughly 46% were counted once. The ten largest clones capture 4.9% of the sample.

CDR1 and CDR2, looked up from the germline V gene, are SQVTM and ANQGSEA. Including cysteine and phenylalanine, the CDR3 has 15 amino acids. Only the CDR3 region is kept as DNA, spanning 45 bases read in frame from base 1. Trimming at the junction amounts to 6 bases on V and 1 base on J, and the germline ends lie 18 bases apart. On this clonotype itself: Its antigen remains undetermined. No base-level quality is on record; no much larger clone is a single base apart.

TCR beta repertoires were profiled from peripheral blood of approximately 13 young patients with multiple sclerosis to demonstrate the VDJtools post-analysis software. The patients with multiple sclerosis were children and adolescents between roughly 6 and 17 years of age. What was sequenced was blood. This clonotype originated in a girl between 5 and 17 years old with multiple sclerosis. The chain employs TRBV29-1 and TRBJ1-1; a tentative D call is TRBD1 (5 bases match). The CDR3 has the sequence CSVDGGYGGNTEAFF. The nucleotide sequence is given as TGCAGCGTCGATGGGGGGTACGGGGGGAACACTGAAGCTTTCTTT.